This T cell receptor (beta chain) was documented in a study of shared clonotypes between healthy human individuals. Turning to the study itself: Donor ages ranged 18 to 49 years: a couple of women, a few men.

Authors' analysis steps: ImmunoSEQ sequences covered only the junction and lacked quality scores; filtering therefore differed. Here immunoSEQ multiplex PCR was the method, and the copy in TCRdb shows in-frame clones only, minus some. D and trimming come from the DNA, and the V and J calls and clone size come from that table. The table shows some 300,000 clones, with less than 85% occurring only once. Study-wide results and caveats: Shared clonotypes: about 5.3% naive CD4, around 3.5% naive CD8, over 2% memory CD4, 0.4% to 0.5% memory CD8.

Comments on this clone: Its antigen is unidentified.

The source material was memory CD4+ T cells sorted from blood. Subset of the sample: CD45RA-negative fraction. This sequence originates from a man younger than 45 in good health.

In DNA, the CDR3 is TGTGCCAGCAGCTTTCTGACAGGAGATGTTAAAGATACGCAGTATTTT. Protein product: CASSFLTGDVKDTQYF. This sequence joins TRBV7-9 and TRBJ2-3; tentative D call: TRBD1 (6 bases). This CDR3 is built from 16 residues. Per germline, CDR1 SEHNR and CDR2 FQNEAQ (reference sequence). The germline V and J ends were trimmed by 3 bases and 5 bases, with 18 bases remaining between them. Variable domain in full (rest from reference TRBV7-9 and TRBJ2-3): DTGVSQNPRHKITKRGQNVTFRCDPISEHNRLYWYRQTLGQGPEFLTYFQNEAQLEKSRLLSDRFSAERPKGSFSTLEIQRTEQGDSAMYLCASSFLTGDVKDTQYFGPGTRLTVL.